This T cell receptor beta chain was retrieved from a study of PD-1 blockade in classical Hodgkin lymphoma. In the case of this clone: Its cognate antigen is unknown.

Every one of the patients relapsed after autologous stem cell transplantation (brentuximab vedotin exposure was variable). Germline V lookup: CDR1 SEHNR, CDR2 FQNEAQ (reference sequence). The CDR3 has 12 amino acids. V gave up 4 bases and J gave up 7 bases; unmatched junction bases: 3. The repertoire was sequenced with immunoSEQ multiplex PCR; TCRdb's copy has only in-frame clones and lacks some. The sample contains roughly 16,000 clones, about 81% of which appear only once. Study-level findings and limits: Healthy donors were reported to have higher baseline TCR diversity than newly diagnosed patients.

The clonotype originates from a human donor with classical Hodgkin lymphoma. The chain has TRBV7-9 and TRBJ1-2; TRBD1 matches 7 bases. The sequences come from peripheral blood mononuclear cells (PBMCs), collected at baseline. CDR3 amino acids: CASSSTGAGYTF. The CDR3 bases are TGTGCCAGCAGCTCTACAGGGGCTGGCTACACCTTC.